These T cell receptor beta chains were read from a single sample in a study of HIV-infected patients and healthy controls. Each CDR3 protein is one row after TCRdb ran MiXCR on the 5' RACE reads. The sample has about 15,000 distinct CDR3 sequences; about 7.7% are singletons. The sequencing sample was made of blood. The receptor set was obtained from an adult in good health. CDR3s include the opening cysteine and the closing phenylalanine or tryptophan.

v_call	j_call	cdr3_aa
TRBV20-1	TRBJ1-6	CSARDYLRQGRTYNSPLHF
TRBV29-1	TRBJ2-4	CSGLVSGIQYF
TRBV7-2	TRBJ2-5	CASSLVLLVETQYF
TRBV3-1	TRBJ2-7	CASSRRNEQYF
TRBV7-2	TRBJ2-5	CASTNRRGDETQYF
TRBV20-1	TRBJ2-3	CSARATGRAGSSSDTQYF
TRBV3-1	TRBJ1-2	CASSQGTNYGYTF
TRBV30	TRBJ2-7	CAWSLGGLGWYF
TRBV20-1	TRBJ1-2	CSAPIREEGYGYTF
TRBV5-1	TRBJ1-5	CASSPAWGRSQPQHF
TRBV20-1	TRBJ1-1	CSAIGETGVTEAFF
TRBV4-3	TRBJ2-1	CASSQGRQGSFNEQFF
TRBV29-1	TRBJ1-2	CSVDHGGNYGYTF
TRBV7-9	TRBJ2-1	CASSFSSSYNEQFF
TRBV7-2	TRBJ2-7	CASSAVRGYEQYF
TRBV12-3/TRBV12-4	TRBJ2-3	CASRPTAGGPHSSTDTQYF
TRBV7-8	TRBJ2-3	CASSLAASTDTQYF
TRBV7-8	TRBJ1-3	CASSPGNTIYF
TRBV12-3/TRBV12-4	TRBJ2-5	CASSFRGLGETQYF
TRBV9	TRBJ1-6	CASSDSLGSPLHF
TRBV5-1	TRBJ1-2	CASSLGGGYGYTF
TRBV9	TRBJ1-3	CASSVSPDPGNTIYF
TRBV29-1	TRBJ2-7	CSVEDARVGTLEQYF
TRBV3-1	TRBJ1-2	CASSHRGGYYGYTF
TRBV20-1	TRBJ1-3	CSAMGTSGNTIYF
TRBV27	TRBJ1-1	CASSTGGNIRYTEAFF
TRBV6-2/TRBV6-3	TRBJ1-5	CASSDRQGGNQPQHF
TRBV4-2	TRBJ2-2	CASNLIRESRWGNTGELFF
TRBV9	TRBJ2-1	CASSGTSDNEQFF
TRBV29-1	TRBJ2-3	CSSRGADTQYF
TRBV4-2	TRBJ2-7	CASSQDLGGLSYEQYF
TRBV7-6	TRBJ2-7	CASSLAVRGNYEQYF
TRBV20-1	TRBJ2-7	CSAKLTTPTAEEQYF
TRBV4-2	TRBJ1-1	CASSQEWRKEAFF
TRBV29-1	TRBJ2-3	CSTQGPAPPDTQYF
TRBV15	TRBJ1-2	CATSRDFLPGGRHNYGYTF
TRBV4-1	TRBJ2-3	CASSQNLGTTTDTQYF
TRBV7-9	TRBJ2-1	CASSLALAGAHEQFF
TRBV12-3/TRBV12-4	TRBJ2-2	CASSFRPGPEEELFF
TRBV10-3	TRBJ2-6	CAISQTGNPSGANVLTF
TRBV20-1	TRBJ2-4	CSARDQGLAKNIQYF
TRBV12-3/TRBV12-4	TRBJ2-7	CASSLRDSYEQYF
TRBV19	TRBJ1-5	CASSITGWSNQPQHF
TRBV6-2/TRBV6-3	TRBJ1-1	CASRVRLRQAFF